The entry below gives a single TCR beta chain sequence along with its context. The source of the sample is a study of T cell changes during pregnancy in multiple sclerosis. The CDR3 has 14 amino acids. Trimming at V came to 5 bases and at J to 5 bases, leaving 7 bases not matched to a gene. Germline CDR1 and CDR2: SGHAT and FQNNGV. Sequencing used immunoSEQ multiplex PCR; TCRdb keeps in-frame clones, though not all of them. The data contain approximately 51,000 clones, roughly 93% of them seen just once; the ten biggest clones take up around 1.9%. The chain is built from TRBV11-2 and TRBJ1-1; 8 positions match TRBD1. This TCR derives from a female donor with multiple sclerosis, enrolled in a pregnancy study. Sample: peripheral blood, taken in the second trimester of pregnancy. The CDR3 bases are TGTGCCAGCAGCGAGGGACAGGTGAGAACTGAAGCTTTCTTT. This encodes CASSEGQVRTEAFF.